The 26 T cell receptor beta chains reported below all come from one sample, sequenced in a study of blood T cell repertoires in COVID-19. TCRdb keeps only in-frame clones here, not all; method: immunoSEQ multiplex PCR. This sample has approximately 150,000 clones; approximately 83% occur once, and the top ten carry about an eighth. The sample consisted of peripheral blood. These receptors all come from a man between 65 and 80 years old who had recovered from COVID-19.

This chain links TRBV12-3 or TRBV12-4 with TRBJ2-1; D not resolved. V shed 4 bases and J shed 1 base, with 5 bases lying between them. The CDR3 has 13 amino acids. CDR3 amino acids: CASSSQSYNEQFF. In DNA, the CDR3 is TGTGCCAGCAGTTCCCAATCCTACAATGAGCAGTTCTTC.

This chain connects TRBV2 to TRBJ2-5, with D hard to call. The germline V gene has CDR1 SNHLY and CDR2 FYNNEI. Deletions cut 6 bases from V and 0 bases from J, with 5 bases between. The CDR3 runs to 12 residues. The chain's CDR3 is CASRRDQETQYF. Here the CDR3 DNA reads TGTGCCAGCAGGAGAGACCAAGAGACCCAGTACTTC.

The chain joins TRBV5-1 to TRBJ2-1; 12 nucleotides line up with TRBD2. CDR1 and CDR2 (germline): SGHRS, YFSETQ. Trimming cost V 5 bases and J 4 bases; bases outside gene matches: 7. The CDR3 is 16 amino acids. The CDR3 nucleotides are TGCGCCAGCAGACGTGCGGGACTAGCGGGTTACAATGAGCAGTTCTTC. Its protein is CASRRAGLAGYNEQFF. Full variable domain (missing parts from reference TRBV5-1 and TRBJ2-1): KAGVTQTPRYLIKTRGQQVTLSCSPISGHRSVSWYQQTPGQGLQFLFEYFSETQRNKGNFPGRFSGRQFSNSRSEMNVSTLELGDSALYLCASRRAGLAGYNEQFFGPGTRLTVL.

The sample holds one count of this clone. The chain links TRBV27 to TRBJ2-7, with 7 bases matching TRBD1. The V segment lost 3 bases and the J segment 6 bases; nucleotides outside the gene matches: 5. CDR1 MNHEY and CDR2 SMNVEV come from the germline V gene (reference sequence). The CDR3 has 13 amino acids. DNA for the CDR3: TGTGCCAGCAGTTTTACAGGGGATGGCGAGCAGTACTTC. Protein product: CASSFTGDGEQYF.

The CDR3: CASSLFPTNAGSTDTQYF. CDR3 nucleotide sequence: TGTGCCAGCAGCTTATTCCCTACGAACGCAGGGAGCACAGATACGCAGTATTTT. This chain uses TRBV7-9 with TRBJ2-3, with a tentative D call TRBD1 (5 bases). The length of the CDR3 is 18 residues. Germline CDR1 is SEHNR and CDR2 is FQNEAQ (reference sequence). Trimming pared 2 bases from V and 0 bases from J, leaving 18 bases between.

The chain links TRBV6-5 to TRBJ1-2; possible D gene TRBD1, 5 bases. V lost 6 bases, J lost 8 bases, and 13 bases lay in between. This CDR3 has 12 residues. Germline lookup yields CDR1 MNHEY and CDR2 SVGAGI. DNA of the CDR3: TGTGCCAGCAGAGACGGGGGTCGCGGCTACACCTTC. This sequence encodes CASRDGGRGYTF.

V is TRBV28 and J is TRBJ2-7, with D hard to call. Germline lookup yields CDR1 MDHEN and CDR2 SYDVKM. The V and J ends lost 5 bases and 1 base respectively, with 15 bases between them. The CDR3 is 15 residues long. The CDR3 DNA follows: TGTGCCAGCAGTCCGCCTCGGGTACGTTCCTACGAGCAGTACTTC. Protein sequence: CASSPPRVRSYEQYF.

The gene calls are TRBV6-5 and TRBJ1-2, with 7 nucleotides matching TRBD1. CDR3 length: 13 residues. Germline CDR1 and CDR2: MNHEY and SVGAGI. The V segment lost 9 bases and the J segment 4 bases; nucleotides outside the gene matches: 8. The CDR3 bases are TGTGCCAGTGGGGTAGGGGGCGCCTATGGCTACACCTTC. Amino acids: CASGVGGAYGYTF.

This clone was detected once. The rearrangement links TRBV19 to TRBJ2-7, with 9 bases identical to TRBD1. V was pared by 7 bases and J by 3 bases, with 10 bases of the junction left unmatched. The CDR3 sequence is 15 residues long. Per the germline V gene, CDR1 is LNHDA and CDR2 is SQIVND (reference sequence). In DNA form, the CDR3 reads TGTGCCAGTACCCCCGGGACAGGGTCTGTCTACGAGCAGTACTTC. It translates to CASTPGTGSVYEQYF. Full variable domain (rest looked up from reference TRBV19 and TRBJ2-7): DGGITQSPKYLFRKEGQNVTLSCEQNLNHDAMYWYRQDPGQGLRLIYYSQIVNDFQKGDIAEGYSVSREKKESFPLTVTSAQKNPTAFYLCASTPGTGSVYEQYFGPGTRLTVT.

This chain joins TRBV5-5 and TRBJ2-7, with 10 bases lining up with TRBD1. The V segment lost 4 bases and the J segment 2 bases; nucleotides outside the gene matches: 6. The CDR3 spans 15 residues. CDR1 and CDR2 (germline): SGHKS, YYEKEE (reference sequence). CDR3: CASSPVGQGAYEQYF. The CDR3 DNA reads TGTGCCAGCAGCCCGGTAGGACAGGGGGCCTACGAGCAGTACTTC.

The chain combines TRBV5-8 with TRBJ1-5; 10 bases fit TRBD1. In germline, CDR1 is SGHTS, CDR2 YDEGEE. CDR3 length: 16 residues. V was clipped by 5 bases and J by 3 bases; unmatched bases: 8. Here the CDR3 DNA reads TGTGCCAGCAGTTCGGGACAGGGGTCTTACAATCAGCCCCAGCATTTT. This codes for CASSSGQGSYNQPQHF.

This chain connects TRBV28 to TRBJ1-2; perhaps TRBD1 as D (5 bases). V gave up 3 bases and J gave up 4 bases, with 12 bases separating them. Germline lookup yields CDR1 MDHEN and CDR2 SYDVKM. The CDR3 has 14 amino acids. The CDR3 DNA is TGTGCCAGCAGTTTGCCAGGCGGGGGCTATGGCTACACCTTC. Its translation: CASSLPGGGYGYTF.

The J gene is TRBJ2-1, the V gene TRBV5-4; TRBD2 agrees at 13 bases. The CDR3 consists of 14 residues. Germline lookup yields CDR1 SGHNT and CDR2 YYREEE (reference sequence). V shed 3 bases, J shed 13 bases, and the junction held 7 bases outside the gene matches. The CDR3 sequence is CASSSPGLAGLQFF. The DNA for the CDR3 is TGTGCCAGCAGCTCACCGGGACTAGCGGGACTCCAGTTCTTC.

The chain links TRBV4-1 to TRBJ2-5; tentatively, D is TRBD1 (6 bases). The CDR3 contains 18 residues. Trimming took 1 base from V and 4 from J, leaving 22 bases between them. In germline, CDR1 is MGHRA, CDR2 YSYEKL. The CDR3 protein is CASSQVSGIFQGRETQYF. The CDR3 bases are TGCGCCAGCAGCCAAGTCTCGGGTATTTTTCAGGGGCGAGAGACCCAGTACTTC.

The chain employs TRBV5-8 and TRBJ2-1, with D perhaps matching TRBD1 (5 bases). The ends were cut back, 0 bases at V and 6 bases at J, with 10 bases in the middle. The germline CDR1 and CDR2 sequences are SGHTS and YDEGEE. This CDR3 has 14 amino acids. The CDR3, as DNA: TGTGCCAGCAGCTTGGCGGCAGGGCTCAATGAGCAGTTCTTC. This codes for CASSLAAGLNEQFF.

This sequence joins TRBV12-3 or TRBV12-4 and TRBJ1-1; D is unclear. V was pared by 6 bases and J by 9 bases, with 11 bases between. The CDR3 loop spans 11 amino acids. As DNA, the CDR3 is TGTGCCAGCAGAGTAACGCTAAAAGCTTTCTTT. Encoded protein: CASRVTLKAFF.

This rearrangement joins TRBV5-1 to TRBJ2-3, with 9 bases that match TRBD1. CDR3 length: 14 amino acids. Germline V CDR1 and CDR2: SGHRS, YFSETQ. Trimming took 4 bases from V and 8 from J; bases not matched to a gene: 8. The CDR3 nucleotides are TGCGCCAGCAGCCGCGGGACAGGGCTGGCTACGCAGTATTTT. Translating it yields CASSRGTGLATQYF.

The J gene is TRBJ1-5, the V gene TRBV3-1 (or the pseudogene TRBV3-2); 7 bases align to TRBD1. This CDR3 region has 15 residues. Germline V gives CDR1 LGHDT, CDR2 YNNKEL (reference sequence). J was trimmed by 7 bases and V by 1 base; bases with no gene match: 7. The CDR3, as DNA: TGTGCCAGCAGCCAAGTCACAGGGGACGGACAGCCCCAGCATTTT. Amino acids: CASSQVTGDGQPQHF.

V gene TRBV27 combines with J gene TRBJ1-1; unclear D gene. The germline V and J ends were trimmed by 1 base and 1 base, with 4 bases remaining between them. Germline values: CDR1 MNHEY, CDR2 SMNVEV (reference sequence). This CDR3 is built from 13 residues. The CDR3 protein is CASSLYRNTEAFF. The CDR3 DNA sequence: TGTGCCAGCAGTTTATACAGGAACACTGAAGCTTTCTTT.

J is TRBJ2-7 and V is TRBV14, with 10 positions matching TRBD2. The trim removed 2 bases at V and 5 bases at J, leaving 6 bases unmatched. This CDR3 region has 15 residues. CDR1 is SGHDN and CDR2 is FVKESK in the germline V gene. The chain's CDR3 is CASSQSLAGVHEQYF. The CDR3 DNA follows: TGTGCCAGCAGCCAATCTCTAGCGGGAGTTCACGAGCAGTACTTC.

This clone occurred a few times. The chain recombines TRBV9 with TRBJ1-6, with unresolved D. The germline gives CDR1 SGDLS, CDR2 YYNGEE. Trimming removed 0 bases from V and 11 bases from J, with 6 bases in between. CDR3 length equals 12 residues. CDR3 residues: CASSVDEAPLHF. The CDR3 DNA is TGTGCCAGCAGCGTAGATGAGGCACCCCTCCACTTT.

The rearrangement joins TRBV28 to TRBJ2-1; 12 nucleotides align to TRBD2. V was pared by 11 bases and J by 7 bases, with 9 bases of the junction left unmatched. CDR1 and CDR2 (germline): MDHEN, SYDVKM. The CDR3 is 14 residues long. In nucleotides, the CDR3 is TGTGCCGCGGCACTAGCGGGAGGCAGAAATGAGCAGTTCTTC. Translated, it gives CAAALAGGRNEQFF.

This clone came up a few times. The chain joins TRBV5-1 to TRBJ2-7; TRBD2 aligns across 13 bases. CDR1 SGHRS and CDR2 YFSETQ come from the germline V gene. The CDR3 length is 17 residues. The J segment lost 2 bases and the V segment lost 0 bases, leaving 5 bases of the junction unmatched. In DNA, the CDR3 is TGCGCCAGCAGCTTGGTGGGGGGACTAGCGGGAACCTACGAGCAGTACTTC. Encoded protein: CASSLVGGLAGTYEQYF.

This rearrangement joins TRBV28 to TRBJ2-7; 14 positions match TRBD2. Germline loops: CDR1 MDHEN, CDR2 SYDVKM. J lost 4 bases, V lost 5 bases, and 4 bases had no gene match. The length of the CDR3 is 15 residues. The CDR3 DNA sequence: TGTGCCAGCAGTGGAGGGACTAGCGGGAGTTACGAGCAGTACTTC. It specifies CASSGGTSGSYEQYF.

J is TRBJ1-1 and V is TRBV4-1; D is ambiguous. The CDR3 runs to 13 residues. The V end was cut by 1 base, the J end by 4 bases, with 7 bases between. From germline, CDR1 is MGHRA and CDR2 YSYEKL. The CDR3 sequence: CASSQASGTEAFF. The CDR3 nucleotides are TGCGCCAGCAGCCAAGCTAGCGGCACTGAAGCTTTCTTT.

The V call is TRBV7-2, the J call TRBJ2-7; D is possibly TRBD1 (6 bases). Trimming removed 1 base from V and 2 bases from J, with 12 bases in between. The CDR3 runs to 15 residues. Germline CDR1 is SGHTA and CDR2 is FQGNSA. DNA for the CDR3: TGTGCCAGCAGCTTAGATGGGACAAGTACCTACGAGCAGTACTTC. It codes for CASSLDGTSTYEQYF.